This T cell receptor beta chain was identified in a study of T-cell reconstitution after alpha-beta-depleted transplantation in children. The CDR3 runs to 14 residues. The germline V gene has CDR1 MGHDK and CDR2 SYGVNS. The J segment lost 6 bases and the V segment lost 5 bases, leaving 8 bases of the junction unmatched. Molecular barcoding with unique molecular identifiers was used for the TCRbeta library. TCRdb processed the PCR reads anew with MiXCR; each CDR3 protein has one entry. The sample consists of about 640,000 distinct CDR3 sequences, around 16% of them appearing once. The sample consisted of PBMCs from the stem cell graft donor, taken from the stem cell graft. The origin of this receptor is a human donor who donated a stem cell graft to a child with acute myeloid leukemia. The chain combines TRBV25-1 with TRBJ2-3; 7 bases fit TRBD1. CDR3 nucleotide sequence: TGTGCCAGCAGTAACAGGGGCGATTCGGATACGCAGTATTTT. It is translated as CASSNRGDSDTQYF.